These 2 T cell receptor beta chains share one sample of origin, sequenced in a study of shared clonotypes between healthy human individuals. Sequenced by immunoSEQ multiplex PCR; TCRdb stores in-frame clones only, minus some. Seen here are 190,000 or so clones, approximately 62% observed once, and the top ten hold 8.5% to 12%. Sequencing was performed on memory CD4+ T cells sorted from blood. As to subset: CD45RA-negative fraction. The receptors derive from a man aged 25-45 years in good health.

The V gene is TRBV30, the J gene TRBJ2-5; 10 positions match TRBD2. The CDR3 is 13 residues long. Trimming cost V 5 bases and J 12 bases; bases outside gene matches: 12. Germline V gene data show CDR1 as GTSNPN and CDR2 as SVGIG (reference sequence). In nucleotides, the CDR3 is TGTGCCTGGGCCGGGACTAGCGCGGAGACGGAGTACTTC. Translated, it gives CAWAGTSAETEYF.

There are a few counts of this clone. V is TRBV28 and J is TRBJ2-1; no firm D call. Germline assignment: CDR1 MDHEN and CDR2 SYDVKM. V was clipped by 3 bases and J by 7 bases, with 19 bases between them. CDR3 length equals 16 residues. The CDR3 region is CASSFGAFGSTNEQFF. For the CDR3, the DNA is TGTGCCAGCAGTTTTGGAGCTTTCGGCAGTACTAATGAGCAGTTCTTC.